These T cell receptor beta chains were read from a single sample in a study of OX40 agonist ivuxolimab in advanced cancers. The repertoire was sequenced with immunoSEQ multiplex PCR; TCRdb's copy has only in-frame clones and lacks some. The table lists 28,000 or so clones, 85% to 90% of them singletons. Sequencing used CD4+ or CD8+ T cells sorted from blood, obtained in a trial of the OX40 agonist ivuxolimab. These receptors originate from an adult with an advanced solid tumor such as melanoma, head and neck, liver or kidney cancer. CDR3s include the opening cysteine and the closing phenylalanine or tryptophan. Part of the rows lack a size; the others show once, few, many or a class for expanded clones.

J: TRBJ1-1; size: NA; V: TRBV10-3; CDR3: CAISVGQNTEAFF
J: TRBJ1-4; size: NA; V: TRBV7-9; CDR3: CASSGPTGGNEKLFF
J: TRBJ1-1; size: NA; V: TRBV5-1; CDR3: CASSWGRGTFF
J: TRBJ2-7; size: NA; V: TRBV27; CDR3: CASSLLMGPTYEQYF
J: TRBJ2-1; size: NA; V: TRBV10-2; CDR3: CASILAGGGMEQFF
J: TRBJ1-3; size: NA; V: TRBV10-3; CDR3: CAISDSGTAGNTIYF
J: TRBJ2-4; size: NA; V: TRBV14; CDR3: CASSQALGHSKNIQYF
J: TRBJ1-2; size: NA; V: TRBV30; CDR3: CAWTGAPLSGDGYTF
J: TRBJ1-5; size: NA; V: TRBV27; CDR3: CASSGQNQPQHF
J: TRBJ2-2; size: NA; V: TRBV9; CDR3: CASSVVWAGELFF
J: TRBJ2-1; size: NA; V: TRBV4-2; CDR3: CASSQEWGGNEQFF
J: TRBJ2-7; size: NA; V: TRBV6-5; CDR3: CASSYSISGTYEQYF
J: TRBJ1-2; size: NA; V: TRBV6-6; CDR3: CASSLRDGFNYGYTF
J: TRBJ1-4; size: NA; V: TRBV2; CDR3: CASRGTGISEKLFF
J: TRBJ2-5; size: NA; V: TRBV29-1; CDR3: CSVDGGTTQYF
J: TRBJ2-7; size: NA; V: TRBV2; CDR3: CASRIRDRVPYEQYF
J: TRBJ2-3; size: NA; V: TRBV19; CDR3: CASSIGGSLSTQYF
J: TRBJ2-7; size: NA; V: TRBV4-3; CDR3: CASSQGLTGGNTYEQYF
J: TRBJ1-2; size: NA; V: TRBV4-3; CDR3: CASSQDRRGFYGYTF
J: TRBJ2-1; size: NA; V: TRBV28; CDR3: CASSPQGGWYNEQFF
J: TRBJ1-4; size: NA; V: TRBV10-3; CDR3: CAASRDPRTTNEKLFF
J: TRBJ2-1; size: NA; V: TRBV7-8; CDR3: CASSLGRGAYNEQFF
J: TRBJ2-7; size: NA; V: TRBV19; CDR3: CASSFSGGAYEQYF
J: TRBJ2-7; size: NA; V: TRBV7-9; CDR3: CASGGLTYEQYF
J: TRBJ2-3; size: NA; V: TRBV18; CDR3: CASSWDSSDTQYF
J: TRBJ1-1; size: NA; V: TRBV4-2; CDR3: CASSQEGGGRYTEAFF
J: TRBJ1-4; size: NA; V: TRBV7-9; CDR3: CASSLEEGEVDEKLFF
J: TRBJ2-3; size: NA; V: TRBV5-1; CDR3: CASSLAAASTDTQYF
J: TRBJ2-2; size: NA; V: TRBV19; CDR3: CASNHPGGLGELFF
J: TRBJ2-7; size: once; V: TRBV7-9; CDR3: CASSSGTGFLYEQYF
J: TRBJ1-1; size: NA; V: TRBV6-5; CDR3: CASSYPGTGGTEAFF
J: TRBJ1-5; size: medium-sized; V: TRBV5-5; CDR3: CASSQGQASNQPQHF
J: TRBJ2-7; size: NA; V: TRBV7-9; CDR3: CASSQLAGESLSYEQYF
J: TRBJ2-7; size: NA; V: TRBV27; CDR3: CASSLTGGVEQYF
J: TRBJ2-7; size: NA; V: TRBV7-6; CDR3: CASSGGPFYEQYF
J: TRBJ1-1; size: NA; V: TRBV4-1; CDR3: CASRGTSGSEAFF
J: TRBJ1-5; size: NA; V: TRBV4-1; CDR3: CASSPGETQQPQHF
J: TRBJ2-1; size: NA; V: TRBV28; CDR3: CASSPWVGSNEQFF
J: TRBJ2-7; size: NA; V: TRBV6-1; CDR3: CASSLQGAGYEQYF
J: TRBJ1-6; size: NA; V: TRBV6-1; CDR3: CASSEEISSYNSPLHF
J: TRBJ2-7; size: NA; V: TRBV29-1; CDR3: CSVGTGVYEQYF